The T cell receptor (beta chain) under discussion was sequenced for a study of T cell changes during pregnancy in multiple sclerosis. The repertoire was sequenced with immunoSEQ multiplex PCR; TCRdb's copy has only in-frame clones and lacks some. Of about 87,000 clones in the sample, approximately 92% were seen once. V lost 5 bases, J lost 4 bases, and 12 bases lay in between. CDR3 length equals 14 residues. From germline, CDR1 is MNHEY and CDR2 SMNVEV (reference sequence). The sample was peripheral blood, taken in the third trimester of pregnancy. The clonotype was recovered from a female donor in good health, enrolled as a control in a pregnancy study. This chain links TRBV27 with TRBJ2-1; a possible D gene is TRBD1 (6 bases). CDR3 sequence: CASSTATGYNEQFF. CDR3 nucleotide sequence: TGTGCCAGCAGTACCGCGACAGGATACAATGAGCAGTTCTTC.